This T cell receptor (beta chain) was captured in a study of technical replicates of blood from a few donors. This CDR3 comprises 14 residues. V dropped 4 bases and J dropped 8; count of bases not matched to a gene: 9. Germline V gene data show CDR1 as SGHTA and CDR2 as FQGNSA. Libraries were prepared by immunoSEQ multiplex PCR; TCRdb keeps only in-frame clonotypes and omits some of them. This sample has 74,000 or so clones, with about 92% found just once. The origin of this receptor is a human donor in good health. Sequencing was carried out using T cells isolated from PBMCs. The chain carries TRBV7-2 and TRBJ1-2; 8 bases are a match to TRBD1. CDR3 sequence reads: CASSSMGQVQGYTF. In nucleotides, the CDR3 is TGTGCCAGCAGCTCGATGGGACAGGTCCAAGGCTACACCTTC. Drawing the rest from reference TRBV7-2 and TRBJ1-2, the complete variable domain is GAGVSQSPSNKVTEKGKDVELRCDPISGHTALYWYRQSLGQGLEFLIYFQGNSAPDKSGLPSDRFSAERTGGSVSTLTIQRTQQEDSAVYLCASSSMGQVQGYTFGSGTRLTVV.